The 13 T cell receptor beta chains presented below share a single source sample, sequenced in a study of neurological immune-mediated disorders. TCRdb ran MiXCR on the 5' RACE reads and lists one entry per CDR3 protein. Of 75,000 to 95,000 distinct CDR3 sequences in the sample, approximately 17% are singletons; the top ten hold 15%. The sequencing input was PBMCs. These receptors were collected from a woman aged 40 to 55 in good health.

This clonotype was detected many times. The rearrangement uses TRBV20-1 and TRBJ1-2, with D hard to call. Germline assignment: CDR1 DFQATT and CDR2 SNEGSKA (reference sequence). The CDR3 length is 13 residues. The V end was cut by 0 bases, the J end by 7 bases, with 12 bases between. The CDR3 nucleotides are TGCAGTGCTAGAGATCGGGTGCAAGGTGGCTACACCTTC. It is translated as CSARDRVQGGYTF.

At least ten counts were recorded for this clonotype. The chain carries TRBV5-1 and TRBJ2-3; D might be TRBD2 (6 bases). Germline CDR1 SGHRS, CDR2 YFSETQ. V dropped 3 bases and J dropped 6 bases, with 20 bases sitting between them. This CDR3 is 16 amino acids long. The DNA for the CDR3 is TGCGCCAGCAGCTCGGGGAGCGGGTCGGTAAGCGATACGCAGTATTTT. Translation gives CASSSGSGSVSDTQYF.

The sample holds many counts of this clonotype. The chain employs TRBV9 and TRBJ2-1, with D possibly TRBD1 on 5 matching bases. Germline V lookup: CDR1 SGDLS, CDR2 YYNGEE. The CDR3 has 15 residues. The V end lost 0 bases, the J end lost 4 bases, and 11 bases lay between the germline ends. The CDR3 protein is CASSVVGREYNEQFF. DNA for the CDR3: TGTGCCAGCAGCGTAGTAGGCAGGGAATACAATGAGCAGTTCTTC.

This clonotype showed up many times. The CDR3 spells CASSPGDRVFDTQYF. In nucleotides, the CDR3 is TGTGCCAGCAGCCCAGGGGACCGAGTATTTGATACGCAGTATTTT. V gene TRBV7-2 combines with J gene TRBJ2-3, with D possibly TRBD1 on 6 matching bases. Per germline, CDR1 SGHTA and CDR2 FQGNSA. CDR3 length equals 15 residues. V lost 5 bases to trimming and J lost 6 bases, with 18 bases between them.

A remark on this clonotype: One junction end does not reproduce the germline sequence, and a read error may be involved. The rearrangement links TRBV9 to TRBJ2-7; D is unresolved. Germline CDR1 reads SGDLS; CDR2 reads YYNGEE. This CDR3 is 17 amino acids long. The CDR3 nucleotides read TGTGCCAGCAGCGTAAGGAAAAAAGGGTACGGATCCTACGATCAGTACTTC. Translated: CASSVRKKGYGSYDQYF.

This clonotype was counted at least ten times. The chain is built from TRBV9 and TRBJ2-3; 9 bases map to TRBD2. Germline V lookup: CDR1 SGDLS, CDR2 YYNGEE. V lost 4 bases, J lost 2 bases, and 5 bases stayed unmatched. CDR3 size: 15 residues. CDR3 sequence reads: CASSLAGRNTDTQYF. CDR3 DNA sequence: TGTGCCAGCAGCCTAGCGGGGCGAAACACAGATACGCAGTATTTT.

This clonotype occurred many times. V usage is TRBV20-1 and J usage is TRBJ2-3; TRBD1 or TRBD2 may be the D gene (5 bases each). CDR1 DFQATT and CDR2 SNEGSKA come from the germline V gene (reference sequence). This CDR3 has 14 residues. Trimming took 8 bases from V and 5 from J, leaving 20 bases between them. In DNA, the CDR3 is TGCAGTTACCGGGACCCCTTATATGGAGATACGCAGTATTTT. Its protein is CSYRDPLYGDTQYF.

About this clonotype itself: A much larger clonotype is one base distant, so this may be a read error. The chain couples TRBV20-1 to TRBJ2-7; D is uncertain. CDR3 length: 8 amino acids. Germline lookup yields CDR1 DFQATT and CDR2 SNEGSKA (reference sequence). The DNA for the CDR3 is TGCGGAAACACCGAGCAGTACGTC. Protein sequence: CGNTEQYV.

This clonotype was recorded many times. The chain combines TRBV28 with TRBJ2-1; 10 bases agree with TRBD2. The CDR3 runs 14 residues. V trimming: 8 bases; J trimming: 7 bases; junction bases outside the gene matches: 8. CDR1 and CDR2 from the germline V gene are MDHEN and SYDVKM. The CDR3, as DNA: TGTGCCAGCGACAAACCTAGCGGGGGTAATGAGCAGTTCTTC. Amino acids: CASDKPSGGNEQFF.

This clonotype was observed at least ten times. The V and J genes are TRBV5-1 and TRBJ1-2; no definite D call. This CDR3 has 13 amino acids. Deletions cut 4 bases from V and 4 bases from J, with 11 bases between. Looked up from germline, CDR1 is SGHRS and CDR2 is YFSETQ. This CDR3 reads CASSDVISYGYTF. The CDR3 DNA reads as TGCGCCAGCAGCGATGTCATTAGCTATGGCTACACCTTC.

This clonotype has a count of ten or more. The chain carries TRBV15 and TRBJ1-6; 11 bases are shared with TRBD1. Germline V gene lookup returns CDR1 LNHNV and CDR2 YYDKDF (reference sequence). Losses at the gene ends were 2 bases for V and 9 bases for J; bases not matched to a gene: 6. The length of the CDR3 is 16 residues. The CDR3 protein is CATSRLPGTGGSPLHF. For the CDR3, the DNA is TGTGCCACCAGCAGACTCCCTGGGACAGGGGGTTCACCCCTCCACTTT.

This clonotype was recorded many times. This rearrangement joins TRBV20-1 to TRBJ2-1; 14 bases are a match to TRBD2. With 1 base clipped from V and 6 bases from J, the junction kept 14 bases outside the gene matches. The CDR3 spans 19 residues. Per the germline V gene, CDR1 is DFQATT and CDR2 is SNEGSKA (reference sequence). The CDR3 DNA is TGCAGTGCTAGAGCCGAGGGACTAGCGGGGGACCTGGGAGGCAATGAGCAGTTCTTC. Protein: CSARAEGLAGDLGGNEQFF.

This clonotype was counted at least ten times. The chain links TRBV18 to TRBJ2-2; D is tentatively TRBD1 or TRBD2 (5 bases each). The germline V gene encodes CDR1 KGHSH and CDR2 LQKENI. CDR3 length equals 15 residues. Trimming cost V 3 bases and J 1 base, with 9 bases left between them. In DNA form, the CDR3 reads TGTGCCAGCTCACCGGGACGGAAGAACACCGGGGAGCTGTTTTTT. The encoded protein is CASSPGRKNTGELFF.